This entry lists 5 T cell receptor beta chains sequenced from one sample in a study of OX40 agonist ivuxolimab in advanced cancers. The data were produced by immunoSEQ multiplex PCR, yet TCRdb's version contains in-frame clones alone and is incomplete. The sample has tens of thousands of clones, about 88% seen once. Sequencing used CD4+ or CD8+ T cells sorted from blood, obtained in a trial of the OX40 agonist ivuxolimab. These receptors came from an adult with an advanced solid tumor such as melanoma, head and neck, liver or kidney cancer.

This clone showed up just a few times. The rearrangement links TRBV7-9 to TRBJ2-7, with D unclear. Germline V lookup: CDR1 SEHNR, CDR2 FQNEAQ (reference sequence). Trimming removed 5 bases at V and 0 bases at J, with 8 bases between. This CDR3 region has 13 residues. CDR3 sequence: CASSGPTSYEQYF. CDR3 DNA sequence: TGTGCCAGCAGCGGGCCGACCTCCTACGAGCAGTACTTC.

The chain couples TRBV5-6 to TRBJ2-5; D unclear. The CDR3 extends over 17 amino acids. V lost 1 base and J 5 bases, leaving 21 bases between the germline ends. Germline CDR1 is SGHDT and CDR2 is YYEEEE. The CDR3 spells CASSLFAARQVWETQYF. The CDR3 DNA reads as TGTGCCAGCAGCTTGTTTGCCGCCAGGCAAGTGTGGGAGACCCAGTACTTC.

The chain joins TRBV28 to TRBJ1-1, with D tentatively TRBD1 (6 bases). The CDR3 runs to 14 residues. Trimming took 6 bases from V and 2 from J, leaving 13 bases between them. Germline V CDR1 and CDR2: MDHEN, SYDVKM. The CDR3 reads CASSEYRDNTEAFF. The CDR3 bases are TGTGCCAGCAGCGAATACAGGGATAACACTGAAGCTTTCTTT.

V usage is TRBV27 and J usage is TRBJ2-1, with TRBD2 matching 10 bases. From germline, CDR1 is MNHEY and CDR2 SMNVEV (reference sequence). The CDR3 totals 15 residues. J lost 4 bases, V lost 5 bases, and 5 bases had no gene match. In DNA, the CDR3 is TGTGCCAGCAGTCCACTAGCGGGACCTTACAATGAGCAGTTCTTC. Protein sequence: CASSPLAGPYNEQFF.

The rearrangement links TRBV27 to TRBJ1-6, with TRBD1 matching over 11 bases. The CDR3 covers 19 residues. Germline-derived CDR1 and CDR2 are MNHEY and SMNVEV (reference sequence). The V gene end was trimmed by 8 bases and the J gene end by 6 bases; junction bases not matched to a gene: 18. The CDR3, as DNA: TGTGCCAGCCGATATCCCGAGGATGTTGGGACAGGGGGTAATTCACCCCTCCACTTT. Residues: CASRYPEDVGTGGNSPLHF.